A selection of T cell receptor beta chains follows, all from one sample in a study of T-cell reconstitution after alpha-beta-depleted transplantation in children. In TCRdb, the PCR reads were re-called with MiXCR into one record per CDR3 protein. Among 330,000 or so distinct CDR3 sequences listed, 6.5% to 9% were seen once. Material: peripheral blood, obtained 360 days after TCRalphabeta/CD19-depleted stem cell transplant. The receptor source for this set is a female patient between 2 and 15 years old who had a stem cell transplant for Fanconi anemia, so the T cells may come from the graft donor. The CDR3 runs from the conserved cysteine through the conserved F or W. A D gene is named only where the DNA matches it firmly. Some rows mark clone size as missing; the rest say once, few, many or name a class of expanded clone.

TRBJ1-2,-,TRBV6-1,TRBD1,CASSGTTGFILGYTF,TGTGCCAGCAGTGGGACGACAGGGTTCATTCTCGGCTACACCTTC
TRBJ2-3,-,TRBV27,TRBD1,CASSLGTGASYF,TGTGCCAGCAGTTTAGGGACAGGCGCATCGTATTTT
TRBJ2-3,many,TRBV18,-,CASSRADTDTQYF,TGTGCCAGCTCACGAGCAGACACAGATACGCAGTATTTT
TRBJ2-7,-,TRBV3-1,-,CASSQSPGSLTYEQYF,TGTGCCAGCAGCCAATCTCCCGGGAGCCTGACCTACGAGCAGTACTTC
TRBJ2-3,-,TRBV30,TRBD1,CAWDRGPNTQYF,TGTGCCTGGGACAGGGGGCCAAATACGCAGTATTTT
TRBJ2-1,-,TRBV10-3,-,CAISESRQGQGNEQFF,TGTGCCATCAGTGAGTCCCGGCAGGGGCAAGGGAATGAGCAGTTCTTC
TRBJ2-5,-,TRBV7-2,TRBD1,CASSEDRTQGETQYF,TGTGCCAGCAGCGAGGACAGGACTCAAGGGGAGACCCAGTACTTC
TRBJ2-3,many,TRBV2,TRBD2,CASRRLALADTQYF,TGTGCCAGCAGAAGACTAGCGTTGGCAGATACGCAGTATTTT
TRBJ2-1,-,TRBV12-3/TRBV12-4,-,CASSLWDDNEQFF,TGTGCCAGCAGTTTGTGGGACGACAATGAGCAGTTCTTC
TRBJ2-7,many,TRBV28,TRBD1,CASSTSGQVLYF,TGTGCCAGCAGCACTTCAGGACAGGTTTTGTACTTC
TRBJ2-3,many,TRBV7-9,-,CASSPPGSTDTQYF,TGTGCCAGCAGCCCCCCCGGGTCCACAGATACGCAGTATTTT
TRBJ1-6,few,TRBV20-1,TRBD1,CSAKGAASPLHF,TGCAGTGCTAAGGGGGCCGCGTCACCCCTCCACTTT
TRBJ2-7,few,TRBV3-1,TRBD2,CASSQAGGTYEQYF,TGTGCCAGCAGCCAAGCGGGGGGTACCTACGAGCAGTACTTC
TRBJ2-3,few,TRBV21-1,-,CASSKGTGGTDTQYF,TGTGCCAGCAGCAAAGGGACAGGGGGCACAGATACGCAGTATTTT
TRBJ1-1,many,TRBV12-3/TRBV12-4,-,CASSFAGMNTEAFF,TGTGCCAGCAGTTTTGCGGGGATGAACACTGAAGCTTTCTTT
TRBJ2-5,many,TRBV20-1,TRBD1,CSAQGALGYPNQETQYF,TGCAGTGCCCAGGGGGCCTTGGGCTACCCCAATCAAGAGACCCAGTACTTC
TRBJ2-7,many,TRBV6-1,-,CASSEAIGGYEQYF,TGTGCCAGCAGTGAAGCGATAGGGGGCTACGAGCAGTACTTC
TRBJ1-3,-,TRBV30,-,CAWREPGAGRDDTIYF,TGTGCCTGGAGGGAACCCGGCGCTGGGAGGGACGACACCATATATTTT
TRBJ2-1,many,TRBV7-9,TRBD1,CASSLGQGWFNEQFF,TGTGCCAGCAGCCTGGGACAGGGGTGGTTCAATGAGCAGTTCTTC
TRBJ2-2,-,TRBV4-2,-,CASSQERANTGELFF,TGTGCCAGCAGCCAAGAAAGGGCAAACACCGGGGAGCTGTTTTTT
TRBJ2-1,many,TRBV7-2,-,CASSLLHRPNEQFF,TGTGCCAGCAGCTTACTTCACAGACCCAATGAGCAGTTCTTC
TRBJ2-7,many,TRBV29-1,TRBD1,CSVEEDRGYYEQYF,TGCAGCGTTGAAGAGGACAGGGGTTACTACGAGCAGTACTTC
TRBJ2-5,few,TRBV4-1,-,CASSQNSGSWETQYF,TGCGCCAGCAGCCAAAATTCAGGGTCGTGGGAGACCCAGTACTTC
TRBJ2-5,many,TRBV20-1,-,CSANPGPQETQYF,TGCAGTGCTAACCCGGGGCCCCAAGAGACCCAGTACTTC
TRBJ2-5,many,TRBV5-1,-,CASSWIRDQETQYF,TGCGCCAGCAGCTGGATTCGGGACCAAGAGACCCAGTACTTC
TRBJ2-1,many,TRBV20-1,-,CSARVVNNEQFF,TGCAGTGCTAGAGTCGTCAACAATGAGCAGTTCTTC
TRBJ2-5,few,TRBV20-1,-,CSAINAPHPQETQYF,TGCAGTGCTATAAATGCACCGCACCCGCAAGAGACCCAGTACTTC
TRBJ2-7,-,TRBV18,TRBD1,CASSPRDSQYEQYF,TGTGCCAGCTCACCCAGGGACAGCCAATACGAGCAGTACTTC
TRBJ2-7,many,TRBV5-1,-,CASSLEKGYEQYF,TGCGCCAGCAGCTTGGAGAAGGGCTACGAGCAGTACTTC
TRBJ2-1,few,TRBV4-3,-,CASSQDEGQPGGVGEQFF,TGCGCCAGCAGCCAAGATGAGGGACAGCCCGGAGGGGTGGGTGAGCAGTTCTTC
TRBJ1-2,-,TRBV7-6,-,CASSGSGYGYTF,TGTGCCAGCAGCGGCTCAGGGTATGGCTACACCTTC
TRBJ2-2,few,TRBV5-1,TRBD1,CASSLRQGATGELFF,TGCGCCAGCAGCTTAAGACAGGGGGCGACCGGGGAGCTGTTTTTT
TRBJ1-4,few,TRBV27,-,CASSILMPIGDNEKLFF,TGTGCCAGCAGTATACTGATGCCGATAGGGGACAATGAAAAACTGTTTTTT
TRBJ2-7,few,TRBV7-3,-,CASSTGLTVTYEQYF,TGTGCCAGCAGCACAGGACTTACAGTTACCTACGAGCAGTACTTC
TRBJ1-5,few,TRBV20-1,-,CSASGFYPNQPQHF,TGCAGTGCCTCAGGCTTCTATCCGAATCAGCCCCAGCATTTT
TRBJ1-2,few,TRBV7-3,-,CASSLIGGEGYTF,TGTGCCAGCAGCTTAATCGGGGGTGAAGGCTACACCTTC
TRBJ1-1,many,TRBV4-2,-,CASSQGSIAFF,TGTGCCAGCAGCCAAGGATCTATAGCTTTCTTT
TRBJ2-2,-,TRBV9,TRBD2,CASSPGGLAAGELFF,TGTGCCAGCAGCCCGGGGGGGCTAGCGGCCGGGGAGCTGTTTTTT
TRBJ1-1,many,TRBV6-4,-,CASRGDRSGTEAFF,TGTGCCAGCAGAGGAGACAGGTCTGGCACTGAAGCTTTCTTT
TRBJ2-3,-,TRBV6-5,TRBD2,CASSYSAGYAGGWRDTQYF,TGTGCCAGCAGTTACTCGGCGGGGTACGCGGGGGGATGGCGAGATACGCAGTATTTT
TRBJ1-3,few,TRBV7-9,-,CASSFRGAPNTIYF,TGTGCCAGCAGCTTTAGGGGGGCGCCCAATACCATATATTTT
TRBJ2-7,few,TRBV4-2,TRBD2,CASSQDNSGVYEQYF,TGTGCCAGCAGCCAAGATAATAGCGGGGTTTACGAGCAGTACTTC
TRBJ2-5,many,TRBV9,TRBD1,CASSVSPGTDQETQYF,TGTGCCAGCAGCGTAAGTCCCGGGACAGACCAAGAGACCCAGTACTTC
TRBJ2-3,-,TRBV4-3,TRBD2,CASSQDPSGGLADTQYF,TGCGCCAGCAGCCAAGATCCTAGCGGGGGGTTGGCAGATACGCAGTATTTT
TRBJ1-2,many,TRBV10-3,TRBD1,CAITPNRDRGSGYTF,TGTGCCATCACCCCTAACCGGGACAGGGGATCCGGCTACACCTTC
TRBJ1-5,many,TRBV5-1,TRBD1,CASSLNGGQGDQPQHF,TGCGCCAGCAGCTTAAATGGGGGACAGGGCGATCAGCCCCAGCATTTT
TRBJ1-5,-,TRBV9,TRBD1,CASSPGTGVSNQPQHF,TGTGCCAGCAGCCCAGGGACAGGAGTTAGCAATCAGCCCCAGCATTTT
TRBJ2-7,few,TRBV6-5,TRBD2,CASSWVAGGEQYF,TGTGCCAGCAGTTGGGTAGCGGGAGGCGAGCAGTACTTC
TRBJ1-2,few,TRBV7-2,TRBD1,CASSSLTGGVGYGYTF,TGTGCCAGCAGCTCCCTAACAGGGGGGGTGGGCTATGGCTACACCTTC
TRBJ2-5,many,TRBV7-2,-,CASAKGGLQETQYF,TGTGCCAGCGCTAAAGGGGGACTCCAAGAGACCCAGTACTTC
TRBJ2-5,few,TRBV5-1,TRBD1,CASSSEPGQPWETQYF,TGCGCCAGCAGCTCGGAACCGGGACAGCCTTGGGAGACCCAGTACTTC
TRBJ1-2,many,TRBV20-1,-,CSARLANGYTF,TGCAGTGCTAGACTAGCGAACGGCTACACCTTC
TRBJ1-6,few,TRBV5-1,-,CASSPEGNSPLHF,TGCGCCAGCAGCCCCGAGGGGAATTCACCCCTCCACTTT
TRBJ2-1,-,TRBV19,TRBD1,CASSIDRVGNEQFF,TGTGCCAGTAGTATCGACAGGGTTGGAAATGAGCAGTTCTTC